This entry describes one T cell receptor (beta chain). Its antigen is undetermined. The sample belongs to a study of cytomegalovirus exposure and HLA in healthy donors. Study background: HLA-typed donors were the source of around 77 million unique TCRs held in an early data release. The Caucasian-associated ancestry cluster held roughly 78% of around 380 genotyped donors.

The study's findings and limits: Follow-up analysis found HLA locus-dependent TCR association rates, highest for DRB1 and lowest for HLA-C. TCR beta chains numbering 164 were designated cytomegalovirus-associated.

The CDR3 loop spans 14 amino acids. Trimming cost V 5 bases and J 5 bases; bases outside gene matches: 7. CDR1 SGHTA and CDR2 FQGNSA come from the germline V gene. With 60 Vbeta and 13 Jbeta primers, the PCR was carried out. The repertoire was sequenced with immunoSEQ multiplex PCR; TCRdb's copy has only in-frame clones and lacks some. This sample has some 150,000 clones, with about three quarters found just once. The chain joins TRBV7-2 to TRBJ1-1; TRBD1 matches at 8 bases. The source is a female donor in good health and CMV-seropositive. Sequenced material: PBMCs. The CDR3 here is CASSLMTGVTEAFF. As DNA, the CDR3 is TGTGCCAGCAGCCTCATGACAGGGGTTACTGAAGCTTTCTTT.